This section outlines one T cell receptor beta chain sequence together with its context. Its matching antigen is unknown. The data belong to a study of STAT5B mutations in CD4+ large granular lymphocyte leukemia. Study-wide points: No patients shared main leukemic clonotypes, though roughly 25% appeared at low frequency elsewhere. Compared with healthy controls (2/35), patient top clones favored TRBV06 (8/27). Patient CD4-sorted repertoires stayed more clonal than healthy ones after leukemic-clone removal.

Controls came from buffy coats of healthy blood donors. The germline CDR1 and CDR2 sequences are SGHDN and FVKESK. The CDR3 loop spans 15 amino acids. Trimming stripped 0 bases from V and 3 bases from J, with 11 bases between. Some clones are missing from TCRdb's copy, which holds only in-frame ones; the method was immunoSEQ multiplex PCR. This sample yields some 45,000 clones, of which around 86% are seen a single time; 2.5% to 3% belongs to the top ten. This TCR was sampled from a human donor in good health. Sequenced material: CD4+ T cells from blood buffy coats. The rearrangement links TRBV14 to TRBJ2-5; D is ambiguous. CDR3 in amino acids: CASSQDDRRKETQYF. The CDR3 DNA sequence: TGTGCCAGCAGCCAAGATGATCGCAGGAAAGAGACCCAGTACTTC. Complete variable domain (other parts from reference TRBV14 and TRBJ2-5): EAGVTQFPSHSVIEKGQTVTLRCDPISGHDNLYWYRRVMGKEIKFLLHFVKESKQDESGMPNNRFLAERTGGTYSTLKVQPAELEDSGVYFCASSQDDRRKETQYFGPGTRLLVL.